These T cell receptor beta chains were read from a single sample in a study of T cell clusters in autoimmune cytopenias. With the multiplex PCR reads reprocessed, TCRdb shows one record per CDR3 protein and no DNA. The sample totals under 7,500 distinct CDR3 sequences. These same data were also listed under a study on T cell repertoires in aging, cancer and after chemotherapy.

Material for sequencing was peripheral blood. These TCRs come from a human donor in good health. Each CDR3 is given with its conserved first and last residue. Size tells how often a clone was seen (once, few, many) or the class of an expanded clone, and some rows leave it out.

abundance	v_gene	j_gene	CDR3aa
.	TRBV5-4	TRBJ1-6	CASSLSGTGGRVLTDSPLHF
.	TRBV29-1	TRBJ1-2	CSVEGGWGTANYGYTF
medium-sized	TRBV5-6	TRBJ2-5	CASSFRGSGETQYF
.	TRBV19	TRBJ2-3	CASSAGSRDTQYF
medium-sized	TRBV29-1	TRBJ2-5	CSAVGWGETQYF
.	TRBV20-1	TRBJ2-2	CSATGAEAGVRPGELFF
medium-sized	TRBV11-1	TRBJ1-5	CASSHRLGGGQPQHF
.	TRBV6-1	TRBJ2-3	CASRPDVGTGSDTQYF
.	TRBV6-2/TRBV6-3	TRBJ1-1	CASRTRTGVTEAFF
.	TRBV19	TRBJ2-5	CATKPRTGGGISGETQYF
.	TRBV6-1	TRBJ2-3	CASSDDALATYTDTQYF
.	TRBV6-1	TRBJ2-7	CASNEGPHSYEQYF
.	TRBV6-2/TRBV6-3	TRBJ2-3	CATRLASTDTQYF
.	TRBV6-2/TRBV6-3	TRBJ2-1	CASSSGTGPNEQFF
.	TRBV6-5	TRBJ2-7	CASSAGGRSSYEQYF
.	TRBV5-4	TRBJ2-2	CASSLMTSGSLNTGELFF
.	TRBV19	TRBJ1-4	CASSIGRNAANEKLFF
medium-sized	TRBV19	TRBJ2-3	CASSMGQGSDTQYF
medium-sized	TRBV27	TRBJ1-6	CASSLSSGGRSPLHF
.	TRBV6-6	TRBJ2-1	CASSSSGRLVDEQFF
.	TRBV6-5	TRBJ1-5	CASSVPQGNQPQHF
.	TRBV12-3/TRBV12-4	TRBJ1-5	CASSPGQGQGGYSNQPQHF
medium-sized	TRBV19	TRBJ2-5	CASSISPGQETQYF
.	TRBV29-1	TRBJ1-4	CSARDRGLEKLFF
.	TRBV18	TRBJ2-4	CASSPPQSLAKNIQYF
.	TRBV30	TRBJ2-4	CAWSSGGTVQYF
.	TRBV30	TRBJ2-1	CAWSTDQNYNEQFF
.	TRBV7-2	TRBJ2-2	CASSSQRGELFF